The 26 T cell receptor beta chains below were found in one sample sequenced in a study of blood T cells in healthy people across ages (dated by TCRdb to about 2015). Library preparation employed 5' RACE. Instrument used: Illumina HiSeq 2500. A second PCR of roughly 6 to 12 cycles was run with a J-beta primer mix and a sample-barcoded 5' primer. TCRdb reprocessed the public reads (quality trimming at Q25 with fastp, clone calling with MiXCR) and kept in-frame beta chains. Identical CDR3 proteins give one entry, which carries the most common genes and DNA. The table for this sample lists 700,000 to 950,000 distinct CDR3 sequences; 58% of them were counted only once. Roughly 20% of the sample belongs to the ten largest clones. Sequencing was performed on blood. These receptors were taken from a man under 40 in good health.

This clonotype occurred once. The chain carries TRBV11-1 and TRBJ2-2; D is unclear. V dropped 5 bases and J dropped 3 bases, with 13 bases sitting between them. From germline, CDR1 is SGHAT and CDR2 FQDESV (reference sequence). CDR3 length: 15 residues. CDR3 coding DNA: TGTGCCAGCAGCCCAGGCCCCCCGTACACCGGGGAGCTGTTTTTT. It encodes CASSPGPPYTGELFF.

This sequence joins TRBV11-1 and TRBJ2-1; D remains unclear. Trimming shortened V by 5 bases and J by 6 bases, and 11 bases separated the two germline ends. This CDR3 is 13 amino acids long. Germline CDR1 is SGHAT and CDR2 is FQDESV (reference sequence). CDR3 loop: CASSLTDGNEQFF. The CDR3 region has the DNA TGTGCCAGCAGCCTCACGGACGGCAATGAGCAGTTCTTC.

V gene TRBV19 combines with J gene TRBJ2-1; D is undetermined. Trimming stripped 10 bases from V and 8 bases from J, with 21 bases between. CDR1 and CDR2 from the germline V gene are LNHDA and SQIVND (reference sequence). The CDR3 has 14 residues. CDR3 bases: TGTGCCACAGCAACCAGGTCTGCGGTGGATGAGCAGTTCTTC. This sequence encodes CATATRSAVDEQFF.

This clonotype was seen a few times. The chain recombines TRBV29-1 with TRBJ1-5; D may be TRBD1 (6 bases). Trimming pared 6 bases from V and 4 bases from J, leaving 10 bases between. The CDR3 spans 12 residues. CDR1 and CDR2 (germline): SQVTM, ANQGSEA. CDR3: CSVRTANQPQHF. In DNA form, the CDR3 reads TGCAGCGTAAGGACAGCGAATCAGCCCCAGCATTTT.

The CDR3 loop is CSAGQGSGEQYF. CDR3 bases: TGCAGCGCAGGACAGGGATCGGGTGAGCAGTACTTC. The chain joins TRBV29-1 to TRBJ2-5, with 8 bases that match TRBD1. The CDR3 has 12 residues. V was pared by 7 bases and J by 11 bases, with 12 bases of the junction left unmatched. CDR1 and CDR2 from the germline V gene are SQVTM and ANQGSEA.

Of note for this clonotype: The junction and the germline gene differ at one end; a read error may be behind it. This chain uses TRBV28 with TRBJ2-7; perhaps TRBD1 as D (7 bases). Germline V gene sequence: CDR1 MDHEN, CDR2 SYDVKM. This CDR3 is built from 17 residues. The CDR3 DNA reads as TGTGCCAGTAGTTTGCAGGGGGGCGATTCCGCCCCAGACGAGCAGTACTTC. The encoded protein is CASSLQGGDSAPDEQYF.

The J gene is TRBJ2-7, the V gene TRBV20-1; D unresolved. Germline CDR1 reads DFQATT; CDR2 reads SNEGSKA (reference sequence). The CDR3 runs to 13 residues. Trimming pared 2 bases from V and 3 bases from J, leaving 11 bases between. The CDR3 bases are TGCAGTGCTAGATTGTCCTATATCTACGAGCAGTACTTC. This translates into CSARLSYIYEQYF.

A note on this clonotype: Germline is not matched at one junction end, which may reflect a read error. The chain combines TRBV9 with TRBJ2-5, with D perhaps matching TRBD1 (6 bases). Germline assignment: CDR1 SGDLS and CDR2 YYNGEE. The CDR3 is 15 residues long. This chain's CDR3 is CASSVGSGVAETRYF. The CDR3 nucleotides are TGTGCCAGCAGCGTAGGTTCAGGGGTCGCGGAGACCCGGTACTTC.

The rearrangement links TRBV16 to TRBJ1-5; D remains unclear. V lost 0 bases to trimming and J lost 4 bases, with 7 bases between them. This CDR3 spans 14 amino acids. The germline CDR1 and CDR2 sequences are KGHSY and FQNENV. This CDR3 reads CASSQSPGNQPQHF. The CDR3 region has the DNA TGTGCCAGCAGCCAATCGCCGGGTAATCAGCCCCAGCATTTT.

This chain connects TRBV5-4 to TRBJ1-5, with D possibly being TRBD1 (5 bases). The V gene lost 4 bases and the J gene lost 4 bases, with 12 bases spanning the gap. Per germline, CDR1 SGHNT and CDR2 YYREEE (reference sequence). CDR3 length: 14 amino acids. CDR3 sequence: CASSPGPGNQPQHF. CDR3 coding DNA: TGTGCCAGCAGCCCAGGACCAGGGAATCAGCCCCAGCATTTT. Full variable domain (rest looked up from reference TRBV5-4 and TRBJ1-5): ETGVTQSPTHLIKTRGQQVTLRCSSQSGHNTVSWYQQALGQGPQFIFQYYREEENGRGNFPPRFSGLQFPNYSSELNVNALELDDSALYLCASSPGPGNQPQHFGDGTRLSIL.

The CDR3 loop is CASGVLRGGPHGQYF. As DNA, the CDR3 is TGTGCCAGCGGAGTCCTTAGAGGGGGACCCCACGGGCAGTACTTC. The chain joins TRBV6-6 to TRBJ2-7, with TRBD1 as a possible D gene (6 bases). Trimming pared 8 bases from V and 9 bases from J, leaving 26 bases between. CDR1 and CDR2 from the germline V gene are MNHNY and SVGAGI (reference sequence). This CDR3 is built from 15 residues.

This clonotype was picked up one time. The chain combines TRBV29-1 with TRBJ1-5; D call uncertain. The V gene lost 4 bases and the J gene lost 6 bases, with 10 bases spanning the gap. CDR3 length: 12 amino acids. Germline V CDR1 and CDR2: SQVTM, ANQGSEA. The CDR3, as DNA: TGCAGCGTTGGTGGCGGACGTCAGCCCCAGCATTTT. Translation: CSVGGGRQPQHF.

The rearrangement links TRBV24-1 to TRBJ2-5, with D maybe TRBD1 (5 bases). Between the trimmed V and J ends, which lost 3 bases and 0 bases, there was a span of 10 bases. The germline V gene has CDR1 KGHDR and CDR2 SFDVKD. This CDR3 has 15 residues. The CDR3 nucleotides are TGTGCCACCAGTGATCCCACAGGAAACCAAGAGACCCAGTACTTC. It encodes CATSDPTGNQETQYF.

The V call is TRBV3-1, the J call TRBJ2-4; possible D gene TRBD2, 5 bases. The CDR3 runs 13 residues. Germline CDR1 is LGHDT and CDR2 is YNNKEL (reference sequence). Trimming pared 3 bases from V and 8 bases from J, leaving 11 bases between. In DNA, the CDR3 is TGTGCCAGCAGCCATTCACCGGAGGACATTCAGTACTTC. Protein: CASSHSPEDIQYF.

The rearrangement uses TRBV20-1 and TRBJ2-1; 16 positions agree with TRBD2. Trimming cost V 2 bases and J 9 bases; bases outside gene matches: 4. The CDR3 has 15 amino acids. Germline V gene sequence: CDR1 DFQATT, CDR2 SNEGSKA (reference sequence). CDR3 nucleotide sequence: TGCAGTGCTAGATCCGGGACTAGCGGGGGGGGTGAGCAGTTCTTC. Amino acids: CSARSGTSGGGEQFF.

The chain has TRBV20-1 and TRBJ2-7; 8 nucleotides line up with TRBD2. Germline V gene sequence: CDR1 DFQATT, CDR2 SNEGSKA (reference sequence). The CDR3 spans 15 residues. Trimming cost V 4 bases and J 6 bases; bases outside gene matches: 14. The CDR3 here is CSATTQTHREGEQYF. The CDR3 nucleotides are TGCAGTGCTACCACTCAGACCCACCGGGAGGGCGAGCAGTACTTC.

The chain links TRBV6-5 to TRBJ1-1; D uncertain. V was shortened by 6 bases and J by 3 bases, with 11 bases between the two germline ends. Per germline, CDR1 MNHEY and CDR2 SVGAGI. The CDR3 covers 13 residues. The CDR3 region is CASSPTSDTEAFF. In DNA form, the CDR3 reads TGTGCCAGCAGCCCCACGTCGGACACTGAAGCTTTCTTT.

The CDR3 is CASSLAPGTYNEQFF. The CDR3 nucleotides are TGTGCCAGCAGCTTAGCGCCAGGGACCTACAATGAGCAGTTCTTC. The chain uses TRBV7-2 and TRBJ2-1; maybe TRBD1 (5 bases). Trimming took 0 bases from V and 2 from J, leaving 8 bases between them. Per germline, CDR1 SGHTA and CDR2 FQGNSA. CDR3 length equals 15 residues.

Regarding this clonotype: A much larger clone differs from this one at a single base, so this may be a read error. This sequence joins TRBV29-1 and TRBJ2-1; 7 nucleotides align to TRBD2. This CDR3 has 16 amino acids. Germline trimming cut 7 bases from V and 6 bases from J; bases unmatched to any gene: 18. CDR1 is SQVTM and CDR2 is ANQGSEA in the germline V gene. In DNA, the CDR3 is TGCAGCGCCCGGAGTTGGGTTGCGGGAGAGGTCAATGAGCAGTTCTTC. Protein sequence: CSARSWVAGEVNEQFF.

V usage is TRBV4-3 and J usage is TRBJ2-1; 7 bases align to TRBD1. The junction had 3 bases not matched to a gene; V was cut back by 3 bases and J by 7 bases. This CDR3 has 13 residues. Germline-derived CDR1 and CDR2 are LGHNA and YSLEER. Here the CDR3 DNA reads TGCGCCAGCAGCCAGGACAGGCCTAATGAGCAGTTCTTC. This sequence encodes CASSQDRPNEQFF.

Note on this clonotype: A much larger clone sits a single nucleotide away, making a read error possible. V usage is TRBV14 and J usage is TRBJ2-3; no definite D call. CDR3 length: 13 amino acids. Germline CDR1 is SGHDN and CDR2 is FVKESK. This CDR3 is CASSLGIADTLYF. DNA of the CDR3: TGTGCCAGCAGCCTGGGGATTGCAGATACGCTGTATTTT.

The chain combines TRBV3-1 with TRBJ2-7, with TRBD2 matching over 7 bases. CDR1 is LGHDT and CDR2 is YNNKEL in the germline V gene (reference sequence). This CDR3 is 14 amino acids long. The J segment lost 2 bases and the V segment lost 2 bases, leaving 3 bases of the junction unmatched. The CDR3 DNA sequence: TGTGCCAGCAGCCAAATAGCGGGCCCCTACGAGCAGTACTTC. Amino acid sequence: CASSQIAGPYEQYF.

This clonotype was recorded only once. The CDR3 protein is CASSTLRGIRGTLQETQYF. DNA of the CDR3: TGTGCCAGCAGCACACTACGGGGAATAAGGGGGACCTTACAAGAGACCCAGTACTTC. The chain is built from TRBV7-9 and TRBJ2-5, with a possible D match to TRBD1 (6 bases). This CDR3 is built from 19 residues. The V end was cut by 5 bases, the J end by 2 bases, with 27 bases between. CDR1 is SEHNR, CDR2 FQNEAQ, per germline (reference sequence).

The J gene is TRBJ2-5, the V gene TRBV7-2; 8 positions agree with TRBD1. The J call may be faulty, since TRBJ2-7 better matches the DNA end. Germline CDR1 reads SGHTA; CDR2 reads FQGNSA. The CDR3 covers 15 residues. CDR3 DNA sequence: TGTGCCAGCAGCTCTCCGGACAGGGCGCTATACGAGCAGTACTTC. Translation gives CASSSPDRALYEQYF.

The chain is built from TRBV25-1 and TRBJ2-2, with 11 bases aligning to TRBD2. There are 14 residues in the CDR3. Germline CDR1 MGHDK, CDR2 SYGVNS. The junction had 2 bases not matched to a gene; V was cut back by 3 bases and J by 8 bases. The CDR3 here is CASSETSGNGELFF. In DNA, the CDR3 is TGTGCCAGCAGTGAGACTAGCGGGAATGGGGAGCTGTTTTTT.

This clonotype was counted between two and nine times. The chain combines TRBV7-2 with TRBJ2-5, with D tentatively TRBD2 (6 bases). Trimming stripped 3 bases from V and 4 bases from J, with 15 bases between. CDR1 SGHTA and CDR2 FQGNSA come from the germline V gene. The CDR3 is 15 residues long. The CDR3 protein is CASSLGLAQGETQYF. In DNA, the CDR3 is TGTGCCAGCAGCTTGGGTCTAGCGCAAGGAGAGACCCAGTACTTC.